A selection of T cell receptor beta chains follows, all from one sample in a study of cytomegalovirus exposure and HLA in healthy donors. Data came from immunoSEQ multiplex PCR; TCRdb stores just in-frame clones and leaves some out. The sample holds roughly 50,000 clones; 90% are singletons and the top ten take around 1%. Sequenced sample: PBMCs. All receptors come from a man in his late teens or twenties in good health and CMV-seronegative. CDR3s include the opening cysteine and the closing phenylalanine or tryptophan.

15 | TRBV6-6 | CASSYSGVLTGELFF
14 | TRBV30 | CAWSPQTGAGELFF
13 | TRBV5-4 | CASTFWDRDLSTF
16 | TRBV10-3 | CAISESFSSGKPEAFF
11 | TRBV29-1 | CSVRGNTEAFF
13 | TRBV5-6 | CASSSGDVYGYTF
11 | TRBV27 | CASSSGETQYF
13 | TRBV11-3 | CASSPRPGDRQYF
17 | TRBV7-9 | CASSLMTSGTYSYEQYF
15 | TRBV28 | CASSLPGLAGEEQYF
16 | TRBV5-1 | CASSSKIGTLYNEQFF
16 | TRBV28 | CASSLWAGESTDTQYF
13 | TRBV6-5 | CASTSGLGNTIYF
15 | TRBV7-2 | CASSADRGPLDEQYF
11 | TRBV2 | CASLTDTEAFF
16 | TRBV14 | CASSRNRGQGAWGYTF
17 | TRBV4-2 | CASSQESPTVGAYGYTF
16 | TRBV10-3 | CAISLGLAGVNGELFF
13 | TRBV6-1 | CAIRAGGAVAQYF
11 | TRBV29-1 | CSVEDRQEQFF
16 | TRBV7-3 | CASSLGEGGTYTEAFF
12 | TRBV6-1 | CASSEAWDTQYF
14 | TRBV6-6 | CASSTGGFNYGYTF
15 | TRBV5-8 | CASSSGEVSNQPQHF
11 | TRBV14 | CASGQTYEQYF
15 | TRBV4-1 | CASSPGTSGADTQYF
13 | TRBV6-1 | CASIQMTPTEAFF
14 | TRBV7-9 | CASSLDRYNEKLFF
13 | TRBV5-6 | CASSPGQGGEQFF
17 | TRBV4-2 | CASSQDGPSGRRGEQYF
15 | TRBV29-1 | CSGSLAGGPGDTQYF
12 | TRBV10-3 | CAISQGVETQYF
13 | TRBV6-5 | CASSPKSYNEQFF
15 | TRBV7-2 | CASSLGGPGGEKLFF
15 | TRBV7-2 | CASSPPGLDPYEQYF
18 | TRBV11-3 | CASSSARLAGVRTGELFF
15 | TRBV4-2 | CASSQEAGVNTEAFF
15 | TRBV5-1 | CASSLGQGSYNEQFF
16 | TRBV5-1 | CASSLVGQGTPREQFF